The 7 T cell receptor beta chains given below trace back to one sample, sequenced in a study of T cell repertoires in cytomegalovirus infection. MiXCR, run by TCRdb on the reads, gives a single entry per CDR3 protein. This sample carries approximately 630,000 distinct CDR3 sequences, roughly 24% of them seen once, and the ten largest clones take approximately 8.2%. Sequenced input: CD8+ T cells from PBMCs. The receptors originated from a human donor in good health (CMV status not recorded). Some clones in this sample may be carry-over from other donors' samples.

This clonotype was detected many times. The chain employs TRBV7-2 and TRBJ2-1, with TRBD2 matching over 11 bases. CDR3 length: 16 amino acids. The V gene's germline CDR1 is SGHTA and CDR2 FQGNSA. With 6 bases clipped from V and 2 bases from J, the junction kept 6 bases outside the gene matches. CDR3 loop: CASSFSGGAPYNEQFF. CDR3 coding DNA: TGTGCCAGCAGTTTTAGCGGGGGGGCACCCTACAATGAGCAGTTCTTC.

This clonotype was seen at least ten times. The V call is TRBV14, the J call TRBJ2-3; maybe TRBD1 (6 bases). The germline gives CDR1 SGHDN, CDR2 FVKESK. This CDR3 comprises 16 residues. V lost 1 base, J lost 2 bases, and 13 bases lay in between. The DNA of the CDR3 is TGTGCCAGCAGCCAAGTTGGAGGACAGACCACAGATACGCAGTATTTT. This sequence encodes CASSQVGGQTTDTQYF.

Comments on this clonotype: This could be a read error, since a much larger clone is one nucleotide away. V is TRBV7-6 and J is TRBJ2-6, with 7 bases fitting TRBD1. The length of the CDR3 is 17 residues. Germline CDR1 reads SGHVS; CDR2 reads FNYEAQ. In nucleotides, the CDR3 is TGTGTCAGCAGCCTCGGACAGGTTCACTCTGGGGCCAACGTCCTGACTTTC. It specifies CVSSLGQVHSGANVLTF.

This clonotype showed up many times. The CDR3 DNA is TGTGATTCGAAGTGGGACAGGGACAACACCGGGGAGCTGTTTTTT. It codes for CDSKWDRDNTGELFF. The gene calls are TRBV7-4 and TRBJ2-2; TRBD1 aligns across 9 bases. From germline, CDR1 is SGHVT and CDR2 SQSDAQ. The CDR3 runs 15 residues.

The chain joins TRBV15 to TRBJ2-1, with TRBD1 matching 7 bases. Germline CDR1 is LNHNV and CDR2 is YYDKDF (reference sequence). The CDR3 length is 15 residues. V lost 6 bases to trimming and J lost 3 bases; unmatched junction nucleotides: 8. For the CDR3, the DNA is TGTGCCACCAGGGTAGACAGGGCGCGCTACAATGAGCAGTTCTTC. Amino acids: CATRVDRARYNEQFF.

This clonotype showed up just a few times. The chain uses TRBV7-9 and TRBJ1-1, with D possibly TRBD1 on 5 matching bases. CDR3 length: 17 amino acids. From germline, CDR1 is SEHNR and CDR2 FQNEAQ (reference sequence). Trimming pared 4 bases from V and 0 bases from J, leaving 18 bases between. CDR3 nucleotide sequence: TGTGCCAGCAGCTATGACACGTGGGGGGAGCTGAACACTGAAGCTTTCTTT. Protein: CASSYDTWGELNTEAFF.

Many counts were recorded for this clonotype. The chain carries TRBV12-3 or TRBV12-4 and TRBJ2-1; 9 bases are a match to TRBD1. CDR3 length: 15 residues. V trimming: 3 bases; J trimming: 4 bases; junction bases outside the gene matches: 4. In DNA, the CDR3 is TGTGCCAGCAGTTTCGGGGGACAGGGATACAATGAGCAGTTCTTC. Its protein product is CASSFGGQGYNEQFF.